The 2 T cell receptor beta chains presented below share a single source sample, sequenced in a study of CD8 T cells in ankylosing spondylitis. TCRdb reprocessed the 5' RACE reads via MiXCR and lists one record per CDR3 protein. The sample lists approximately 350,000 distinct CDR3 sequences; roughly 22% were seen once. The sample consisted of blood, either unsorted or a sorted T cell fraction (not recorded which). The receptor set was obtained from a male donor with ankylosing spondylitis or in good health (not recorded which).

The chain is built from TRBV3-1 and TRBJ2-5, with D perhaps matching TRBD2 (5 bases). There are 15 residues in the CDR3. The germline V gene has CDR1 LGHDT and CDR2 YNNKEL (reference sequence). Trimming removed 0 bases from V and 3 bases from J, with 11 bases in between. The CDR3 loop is CASSQEGAPKETQYF. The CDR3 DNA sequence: TGTGCCAGCAGCCAAGAGGGAGCTCCTAAAGAGACCCAGTACTTC.

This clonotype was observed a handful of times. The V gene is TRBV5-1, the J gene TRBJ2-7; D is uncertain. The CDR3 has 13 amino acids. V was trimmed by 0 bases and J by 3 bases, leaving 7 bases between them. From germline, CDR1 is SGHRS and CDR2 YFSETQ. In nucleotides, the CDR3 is TGCGCCAGCAGCTTGGATATGATCTACGAGCAGTACTTC. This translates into CASSLDMIYEQYF.